The 5 T cell receptor beta chains below were found in one sample sequenced in a study of cytomegalovirus exposure and HLA in healthy donors. Some clones are missing from TCRdb's copy, which holds only in-frame ones; the method was immunoSEQ multiplex PCR. The sample consists of about 98,000 clones, roughly 87% of them appearing once. The source material was PBMCs. Source of these receptors: a man between 18 and 35 years old in good health and CMV-seropositive.

The J gene is TRBJ2-2, the V gene TRBV2; 7 bases agree with TRBD1. J lost 1 base, V lost 2 bases, and 4 bases had no gene match. This CDR3 is built from 16 residues. Germline CDR1 is SNHLY and CDR2 is FYNNEI. Here the CDR3 reads CASSEWAGGNTGELFF. The CDR3 DNA sequence: TGTGCCAGCAGTGAATGGGCAGGGGGGAACACCGGGGAGCTGTTTTTT.

V usage is TRBV19 and J usage is TRBJ1-5; the match to TRBD1 covers 9 bases. CDR3 length: 17 residues. With V trimmed by 3 bases and J by 6 bases, 12 bases remained unmatched. Per the germline V gene, CDR1 is LNHDA and CDR2 is SQIVND (reference sequence). CDR3 loop: CASSILGTGKMVQPQHF. CDR3 bases: TGTGCCAGTAGTATTCTGGGGACAGGGAAAATGGTTCAGCCCCAGCATTTT.

The chain employs TRBV14 and TRBJ2-7; 7 bases line up with TRBD1. The CDR3 is 13 residues long. V lost 6 bases to trimming and J lost 2 bases; unmatched junction nucleotides: 4. Looked up from germline, CDR1 is SGHDN and CDR2 is FVKESK. The CDR3 sequence is CASSRTGTYEQYF. For the CDR3, the DNA is TGTGCCAGCAGTCGGACAGGCACCTACGAGCAGTACTTC.

J is TRBJ2-7 and V is TRBV7-2, with 7 bases fitting TRBD1. The germline V gene encodes CDR1 SGHTA and CDR2 FQGNSA. This CDR3 comprises 14 residues. The V segment lost 5 bases and the J segment 2 bases; nucleotides outside the gene matches: 6. The CDR3 DNA is TGTGCCAGCAGCACACAGGGACAGACCTACGAGCAGTACTTC. This translates into CASSTQGQTYEQYF.

The chain combines TRBV5-1 with TRBJ2-1; TRBD2 agrees at 13 bases. The germline V gene encodes CDR1 SGHRS and CDR2 YFSETQ. The CDR3 sequence is 14 residues long. With 5 bases clipped from V and 8 bases from J, the junction kept 4 bases outside the gene matches. As DNA, the CDR3 is TGCGCCAGCAGACTAGCGGGGGGGGTCCATGAGCAGTTCTTC. Its protein product is CASRLAGGVHEQFF. Together with reference TRBV5-1 and TRBJ2-1, the CDR3 gives the full variable domain: KAGVTQTPRYLIKTRGQQVTLSCSPISGHRSVSWYQQTPGQGLQFLFEYFSETQRNKGNFPGRFSGRQFSNSRSEMNVSTLELGDSALYLCASRLAGGVHEQFFGPGTRLTVL.